This TCR beta chain was obtained from a study of STAT5B mutations in CD4+ large granular lymphocyte leukemia (dated by TCRdb to 2021 to 2024). About the investigation overall: When cryopreserved patient cells were available, CD8+ cells were depleted as a first step, and selection with anti-CD4 microbeads followed. TCRbeta repertoires of CD4+ T-cell large granular lymphocyte leukemia patients were compared with those of healthy blood donors. Flow cytometry on FACSCanto II or FACSVerse showed that the purified fractions were more than 95% pure among lymphocytes. The investigation overall reported the following: Data were not HLA-matched; higher clonality in CD4+ versus CD8+ T-LGLL could reflect the relatively small sample size. Heterogeneous cell sources were used for patients, and only five to seven CD4-sorted patient samples were included in the clonality comparison with healthy controls. Greater clonality appeared to be present in CD4-sorted patient repertoires than in healthy CD4+ repertoires, and the difference was retained after the putative leukemic clones were removed. Each patient's main leukemic clonotypes were private, but roughly a quarter of these clonotypes showed up at low frequency in the non-leukemic repertoires of other patients. Enrichment of TRBV06-family usage was observed among the top patient clones (8/27) relative to healthy controls (2/35).

On this clone itself: Its recognized antigen is unknown. One base away there is no much larger clone; base qualities are not given.

The immunoSEQ assay at survey resolution was applied to genomic DNA for sequencing of TCRbeta rearrangements. Regarding the original processing steps: Clonotypes making up more than 5% of the repertoire were considered putative leukemic clones, giving 50 to 65 such clones in about 30 patients. A lowest detectable productive clonotype frequency of 2.59 x 10-5 was observed in the TCR sequencing data. Only productive TCRbeta rearrangements, meaning sequences that were complete and in-frame, were kept for the analyses. Simpson clonality, calculated in the immunoSEQ Analyzer version 3.0, was used as the measure of sample clonality. Clones were grouped by frequency into very rare, small, medium, large (1-20%) or hyperexpanded (>20%) categories. OLGA 1.2.3 estimated generation probabilities, VDJtools produced V-gene circos plots, VDJdb was queried for specificities, and GLIPH identified CDR3 motifs. The immuneACCESS repertoire file appears here via TCRdb, limited to in-frame rearrangements. These files lack a portion of the clones; in checked studies, under half of the deficit traces to unresolved V genes, and the cause of the others is not known. The V and J calls and clone size are taken from that table; D and trimming were inferred from the DNA. For this sample there are 4,500 to 5,000 clones; around four fifths appear just once. The top ten hold around 8% of the sample.

The CD4+ T-LGLL patients were recruited through hematology units in Padova (Italy), Helsinki (Finland) and Shinshu (Japan). Depending on what sample material was available, patient samples were either unselected PBMC or bead-purified CD4+, CD4+CD8+, CD57+ or CD56+ fractions. Somatic STAT5B mutation profiles obtained by deep amplicon sequencing of the same DNA used for patient TCRbeta data were integrated with the patient TCRbeta data. All TCR-sequenced material derived from peripheral blood: patient blood samples and healthy donor buffy coats. Peripheral blood mononuclear cells were isolated by Ficoll-Hypaque gradient centrifugation. Genomic DNA was extracted using the Gentra Puregene Cell and Tissue kit, and a Qubit 2.0 fluorometer was used to quantify it. The cysteine opens and the phenylalanine closes a CDR3 of 19 amino acids. Only the CDR3 DNA is retained, 57 bases long and in frame from the first base. Compared with germline, V lacks 0 bases and J lacks 0 bases; bases without a gene match: 8. From a lookup of the germline V gene (reference sequence), CDR1 and CDR2 are SGHNT and YYREEE.

The sequenced sample consisted of PBMCs. The chain links TRBV5-4 with TRBJ2-1; 11 bases in the middle match TRBD2. This TCR came from a man between 65 and 85 years old with CD4+ T-cell large granular lymphocyte leukemia. The bases read TGTGCCAGCAGCTTGGTATCTAGCGGGAGGCCTAGCTCCTACAATGAGCAGTTCTTC. Its translation reads: CASSLVSSGRPSSYNEQFF.